The source of this TCR beta chain is a study of early T cells in non-severe SARS-CoV-2 infection. This clonotype showed up many times. What it recognizes is unknown. General observations from the study: Anti-spike CD8 responses were favored by VDJdb matching, which missed private and CD4 specificities.

In the library, individual cDNA molecules carried attached unique molecular identifiers. TCRdb reanalysed the 5' RACE reads using MiXCR and keeps one entry per CDR3 protein. The sample has over 30,000 distinct CDR3 sequences; around 5.8% are singletons. This CDR3 comprises 15 residues. Germline V gene sequence: CDR1 SGHRS, CDR2 YFSETQ. Trimming at V came to 4 bases and at J to 2 bases, leaving 2 bases not matched to a gene. The J gene is TRBJ2-7, the V gene TRBV5-1; 14 positions agree with TRBD2. The sequence came from an adult who was a healthcare worker with PCR-confirmed SARS-CoV-2 infection or an uninfected control (not recorded which). The sequencing sample was made of whole blood. CDR3 sequence reads: CASSPGLAGAYEQYF. Here the CDR3 DNA reads TGCGCCAGCAGCCCGGGACTAGCGGGAGCCTACGAGCAGTACTTC.